This TCR beta chain was profiled in a study of T cell responses to AZD1222 COVID-19 vaccine. Study results and limitations: Scientists sampled the repertoires only once the peak T cell response had passed. Among the donors, most were white British and more were female, and clonal diversity was possibly underestimated. Just a handful of AZD1222 recipients tested seropositive at baseline. Regions 160-218 and 743-854 held dominance among vaccine-associated CD4 TCRs, which spanned spike.

The CDR3 is 14 amino acids. The germline gives CDR1 KGHSH, CDR2 LQKENI. Comment on this clone: Its target is unknown. One junction end disagrees with the germline gene, perhaps due to a read error.

Measured with immunoSEQ multiplex PCR; TCRdb has only the in-frame clones, and not every one. The repertoire has over 150,000 clones, over 80% of them found once; the top ten carry around 0.97%. The source was peripheral blood, collected 28 days after the second dose of the MenACWY control vaccine. The chain couples TRBV18 to TRBJ2-5; D may correspond to TRBD1 or TRBD2 (5 bases each). The TCR comes from an adult who received the MenACWY meningococcal vaccine as a control. The CDR3 reads CASSPTGAQGTQYF. As DNA, the CDR3 is TGTGCCAGCTCACCTACCGGGGCCCAAGGGACCCAGTACTTC. Based on the CDR3 plus reference TRBV18 and TRBJ2-5, the full variable domain is NAGVMQNPRHLVRRRGQEARLRCSPMKGHSHVYWYRQLPEEGLKFMVYLQKENIIDESGMPKERFSAEFPKEGPSILRIQQVVRGDSAAYFCASSPTGAQGTQYFGPGTRLLVL.